One sample yielded the 2 T cell receptor beta chains listed below, sequenced in a study of T cells in Graves' hyperthyroidism and ophthalmopathy. Amplification of TCR beta CDR3 regions was performed using RNA transcripts as template. The TCR CDR3 was amplified in a first-round RT-PCR using the HTBI primer set. TCRdb itself ran the multiplex PCR reads through MiXCR, one entry per CDR3 protein. The sample yields nearly 600,000 distinct CDR3 sequences, 14% seen once. The specimen sequenced was blood. The receptors were sampled from a woman younger than 30 with Graves' ophthalmopathy.

This clonotype occurred a few times. The chain has TRBV27 and TRBJ2-1; D remains unclear. Germline V lookup: CDR1 MNHEY, CDR2 SMNVEV (reference sequence). V was shortened by 11 bases and J by 4 bases, with 15 bases between the two germline ends. The CDR3 covers 13 residues. Here the CDR3 reads CACKETLYNEQFF. CDR3 bases: TGTGCCTGTAAGGAGACACTTTACAATGAGCAGTTCTTC.

This clonotype was detected many times. The rearrangement uses TRBV13 and TRBJ2-4, with D uncertain. Germline CDR1 PRHDT, CDR2 FYEKMQ (reference sequence). With 3 bases removed from V and 1 base from J, the gap between germline ends came to 7 bases. The CDR3 is 14 residues long. CDR3 nucleotides: TGTGCCAGCAGCTTTGGTGCGGCCAAAAACATTCAGTACTTC. Its protein product is CASSFGAAKNIQYF.